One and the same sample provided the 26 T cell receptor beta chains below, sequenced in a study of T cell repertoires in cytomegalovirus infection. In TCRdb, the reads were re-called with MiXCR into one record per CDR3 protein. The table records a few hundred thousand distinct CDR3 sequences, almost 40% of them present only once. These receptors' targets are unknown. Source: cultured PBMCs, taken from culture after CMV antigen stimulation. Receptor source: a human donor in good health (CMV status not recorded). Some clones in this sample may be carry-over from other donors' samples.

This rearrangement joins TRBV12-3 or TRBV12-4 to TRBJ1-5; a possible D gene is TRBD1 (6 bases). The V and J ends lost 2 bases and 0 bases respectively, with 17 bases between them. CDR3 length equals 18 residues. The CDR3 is CASSLFYLGAYSNQPQHF. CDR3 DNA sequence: TGTGCCAGCAGTTTATTTTATCTGGGGGCTTATAGCAATCAGCCCCAGCATTTT.

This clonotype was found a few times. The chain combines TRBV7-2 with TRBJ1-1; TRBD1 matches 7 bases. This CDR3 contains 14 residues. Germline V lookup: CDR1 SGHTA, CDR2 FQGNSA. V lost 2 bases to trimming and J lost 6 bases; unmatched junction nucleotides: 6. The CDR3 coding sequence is TGTGCCAGCAGCTTAAACAGGGGAATTTCTGAAGCTTTCTTT. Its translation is CASSLNRGISEAFF.

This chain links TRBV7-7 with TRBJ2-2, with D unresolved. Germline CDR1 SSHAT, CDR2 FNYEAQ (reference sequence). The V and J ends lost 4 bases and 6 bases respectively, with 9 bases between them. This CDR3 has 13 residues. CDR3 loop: CASSYERSGELFF. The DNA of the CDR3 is TGTGCCAGCAGCTACGAGAGGTCCGGGGAGCTGTTTTTT. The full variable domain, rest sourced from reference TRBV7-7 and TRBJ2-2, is GAGVSQSPRYKVTKRGQDVTLRCDPISSHATLYWYQQALGQGPEFLTYFNYEAQPDKSGLPSDRFSAERPEGSISTLTIQRTEQRDSAMYRCASSYERSGELFFGEGSRLTVL.

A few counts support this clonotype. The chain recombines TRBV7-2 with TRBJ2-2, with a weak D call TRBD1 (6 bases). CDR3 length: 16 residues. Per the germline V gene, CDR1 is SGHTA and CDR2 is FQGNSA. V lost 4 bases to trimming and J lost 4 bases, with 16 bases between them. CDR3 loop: CASSSRTEKPTGELFF. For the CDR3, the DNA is TGTGCCAGCAGCTCCAGGACAGAGAAACCCACCGGGGAGCTGTTTTTT.

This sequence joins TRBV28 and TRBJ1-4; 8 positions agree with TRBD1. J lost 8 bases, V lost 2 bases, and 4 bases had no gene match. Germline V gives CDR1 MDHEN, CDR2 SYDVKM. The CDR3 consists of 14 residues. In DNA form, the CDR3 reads TGTGCCAGCAGTTTAGGACAGGGACCGGAAAAACTGTTTTTT. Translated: CASSLGQGPEKLFF. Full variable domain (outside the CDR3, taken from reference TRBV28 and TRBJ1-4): DVKVTQSSRYLVKRTGEKVFLECVQDMDHENMFWYRQDPGLGLRLIYFSYDVKMKEKGDIPEGYSVSREKKERFSLILESASTNQTSMYLCASSLGQGPEKLFFGSGTQLSVL.

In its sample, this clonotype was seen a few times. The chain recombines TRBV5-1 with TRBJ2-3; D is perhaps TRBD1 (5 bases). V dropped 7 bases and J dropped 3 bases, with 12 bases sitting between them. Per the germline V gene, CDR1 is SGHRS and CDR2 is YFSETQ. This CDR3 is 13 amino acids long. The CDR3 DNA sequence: TGCGCCAGCTCAGGGCCCCATACAGATACGCAGTATTTT. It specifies CASSGPHTDTQYF.

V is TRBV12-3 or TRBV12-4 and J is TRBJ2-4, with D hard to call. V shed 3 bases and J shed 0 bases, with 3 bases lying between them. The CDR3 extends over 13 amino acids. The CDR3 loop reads CASSFLAKNIQYF. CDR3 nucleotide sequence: TGTGCCAGCAGTTTTCTAGCCAAAAACATTCAGTACTTC.

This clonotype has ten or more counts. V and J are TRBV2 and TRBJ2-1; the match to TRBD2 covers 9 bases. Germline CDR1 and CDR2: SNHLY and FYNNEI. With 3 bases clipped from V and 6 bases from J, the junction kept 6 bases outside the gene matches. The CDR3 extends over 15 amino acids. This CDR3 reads CASSDGTSGRNEQFF. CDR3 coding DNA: TGTGCCAGCAGTGATGGAACTAGCGGGCGCAATGAGCAGTTCTTC.

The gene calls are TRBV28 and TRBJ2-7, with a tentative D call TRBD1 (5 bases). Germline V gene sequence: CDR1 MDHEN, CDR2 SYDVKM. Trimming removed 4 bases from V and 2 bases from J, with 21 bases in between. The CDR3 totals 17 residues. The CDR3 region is CASSSSTSRVLAYEQYF. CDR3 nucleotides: TGTGCCAGCAGTTCCTCAACCTCCAGGGTTCTCGCCTACGAGCAGTACTTC.

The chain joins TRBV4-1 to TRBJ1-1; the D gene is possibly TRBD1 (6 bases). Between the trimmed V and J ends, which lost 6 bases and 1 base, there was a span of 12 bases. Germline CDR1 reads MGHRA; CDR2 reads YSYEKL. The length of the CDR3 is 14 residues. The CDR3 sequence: CASRGTLRNTEAFF. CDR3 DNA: TGCGCCAGCAGGGGGACACTCAGGAACACTGAAGCTTTCTTT.

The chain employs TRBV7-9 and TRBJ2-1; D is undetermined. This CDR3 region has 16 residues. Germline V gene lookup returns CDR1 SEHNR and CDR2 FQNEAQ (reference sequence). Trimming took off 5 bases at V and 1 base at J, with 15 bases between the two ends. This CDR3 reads CASSARHASSYNEQFF. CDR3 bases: TGTGCCAGCAGCGCCCGGCACGCCTCTTCCTACAATGAGCAGTTCTTC.

The DNA of the CDR3 is TGTGCCAGCAGCGTAGCCCAACTAGCGGGAGACGCAGATACGCAGTATTTT. It translates to CASSVAQLAGDADTQYF. The chain couples TRBV9 to TRBJ2-3; 11 nucleotides line up with TRBD2. Germline values: CDR1 SGDLS, CDR2 YYNGEE. The length of the CDR3 is 17 residues. The J segment lost 4 bases and the V segment lost 0 bases, leaving 7 bases of the junction unmatched.

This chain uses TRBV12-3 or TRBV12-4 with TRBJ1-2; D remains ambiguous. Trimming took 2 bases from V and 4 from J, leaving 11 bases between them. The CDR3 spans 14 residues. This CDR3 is CASSLTPEGYGYTF. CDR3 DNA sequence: TGTGCCAGCAGTTTAACGCCAGAGGGCTATGGCTACACCTTC.

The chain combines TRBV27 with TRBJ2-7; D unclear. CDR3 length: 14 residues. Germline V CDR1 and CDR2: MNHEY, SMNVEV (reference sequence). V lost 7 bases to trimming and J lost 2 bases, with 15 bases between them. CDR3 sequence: CASTLPVSTYEQYF. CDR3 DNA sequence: TGTGCCAGCACCTTGCCGGTCAGTACCTACGAGCAGTACTTC.

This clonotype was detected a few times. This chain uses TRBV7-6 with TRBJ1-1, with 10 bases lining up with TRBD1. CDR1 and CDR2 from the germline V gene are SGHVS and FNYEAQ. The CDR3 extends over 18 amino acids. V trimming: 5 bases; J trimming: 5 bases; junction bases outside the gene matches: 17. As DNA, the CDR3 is TGTGCCAGCAGCCACCGGGACAGGGGTAGCAGCTGGACTACTGAAGCTTTCTTT. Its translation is CASSHRDRGSSWTTEAFF.

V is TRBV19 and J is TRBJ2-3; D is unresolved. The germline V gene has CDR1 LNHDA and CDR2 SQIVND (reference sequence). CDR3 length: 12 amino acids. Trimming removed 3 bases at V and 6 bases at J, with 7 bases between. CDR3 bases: TGTGCCAGTAGTATTATGGGGGATACGCAGTATTTT. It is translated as CASSIMGDTQYF.

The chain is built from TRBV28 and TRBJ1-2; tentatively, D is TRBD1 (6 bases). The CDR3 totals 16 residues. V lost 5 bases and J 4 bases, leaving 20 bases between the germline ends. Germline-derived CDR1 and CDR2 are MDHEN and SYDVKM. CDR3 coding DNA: TGTGCCAGCAGTCAGGGGCCTATGACCCTCTCCTATGGCTACACCTTC. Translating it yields CASSQGPMTLSYGYTF.

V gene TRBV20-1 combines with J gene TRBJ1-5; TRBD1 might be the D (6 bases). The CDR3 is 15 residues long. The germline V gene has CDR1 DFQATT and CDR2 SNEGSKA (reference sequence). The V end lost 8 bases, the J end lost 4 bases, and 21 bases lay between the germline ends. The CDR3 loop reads CSFSGGGHSNQPQHF. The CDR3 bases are TGCAGTTTCTCGGGGGGGGGACACTCAAATCAGCCCCAGCATTTT.

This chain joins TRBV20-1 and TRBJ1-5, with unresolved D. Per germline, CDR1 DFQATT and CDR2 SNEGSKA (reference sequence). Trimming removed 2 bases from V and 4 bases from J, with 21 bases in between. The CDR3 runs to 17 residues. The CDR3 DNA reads TGCAGTGCTAGAACATCTCTCGGAGGTTTCCGAAATCAGCCCCAGCATTTT. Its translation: CSARTSLGGFRNQPQHF.

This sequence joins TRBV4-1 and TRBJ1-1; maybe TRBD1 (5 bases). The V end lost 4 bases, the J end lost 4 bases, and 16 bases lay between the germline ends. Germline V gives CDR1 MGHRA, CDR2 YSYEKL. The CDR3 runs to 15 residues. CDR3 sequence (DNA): TGCGCCAGCAGCCTCCAAAAGGAAGGGGTCACTGAAGCTTTCTTT. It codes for CASSLQKEGVTEAFF.

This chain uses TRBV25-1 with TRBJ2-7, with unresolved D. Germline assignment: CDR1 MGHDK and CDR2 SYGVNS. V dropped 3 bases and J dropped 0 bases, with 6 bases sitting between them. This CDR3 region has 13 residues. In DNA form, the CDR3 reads TGTGCCAGCAGTGACGACAACTCCTACGAGCAGTACTTC. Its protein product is CASSDDNSYEQYF.

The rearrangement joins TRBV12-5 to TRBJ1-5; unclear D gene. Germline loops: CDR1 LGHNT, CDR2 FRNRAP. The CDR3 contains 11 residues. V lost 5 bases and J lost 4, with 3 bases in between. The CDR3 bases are TGTGCTAGTGGTCCAAATCAGCCCCAGCATTTT. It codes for CASGPNQPQHF.

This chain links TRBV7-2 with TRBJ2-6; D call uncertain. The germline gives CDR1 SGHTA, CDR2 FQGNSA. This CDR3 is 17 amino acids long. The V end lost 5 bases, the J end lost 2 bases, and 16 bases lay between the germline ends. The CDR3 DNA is TGTGCCAGCAGCAAGGAACCTACACGGACTGGGGCCAACGTCCTGACTTTC. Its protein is CASSKEPTRTGANVLTF.

As DNA, the CDR3 is TGTGCCAGCAGCCACCGAATACTAGGGCCCTCCTTTGAGCAGTACTTC. This codes for CASSHRILGPSFEQYF. This chain links TRBV11-2 with TRBJ2-7, with D perhaps TRBD2 (5 bases). Germline CDR1 SGHAT, CDR2 FQNNGV. Between the trimmed V and J ends, which lost 5 bases and 7 bases, there was a span of 24 bases. The CDR3 totals 16 residues. Full variable domain (rest looked up from reference TRBV11-2 and TRBJ2-7): EAGVAQSPRYKIIEKRQSVAFWCNPISGHATLYWYQQILGQGPKLLIQFQNNGVVDDSQLPKDRFSAERLKGVDSTLKIQPAKLEDSAVYLCASSHRILGPSFEQYFGPGTRLTVT.

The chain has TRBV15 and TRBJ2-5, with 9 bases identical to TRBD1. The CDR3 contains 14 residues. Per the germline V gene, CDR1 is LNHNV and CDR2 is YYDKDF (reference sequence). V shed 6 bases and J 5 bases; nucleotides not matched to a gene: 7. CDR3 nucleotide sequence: TGTGCCACCAGTGCTACAGGGGGCAGGGAGACCCAGTACTTC. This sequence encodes CATSATGGRETQYF.

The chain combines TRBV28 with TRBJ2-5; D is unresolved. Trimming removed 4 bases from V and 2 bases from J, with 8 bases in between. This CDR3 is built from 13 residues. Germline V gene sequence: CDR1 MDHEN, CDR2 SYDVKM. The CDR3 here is CASSSNQQETQYF. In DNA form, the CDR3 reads TGTGCCAGCAGTTCGAACCAACAAGAGACCCAGTACTTC.